The rows below give T cell receptor beta chains drawn from one sample of a study of shared clonotypes between healthy human individuals. TCRdb's copy holds only in-frame clones and misses some; the assay was immunoSEQ multiplex PCR. The sample has about 1.1 million clones; roughly 74% are singletons. Sequenced: memory CD4+ T cells from PBMCs. Receptors originate from a man aged 18 to 29 in good health. Some clones in this sample may be carry-over from other donors' samples. Both conserved end residues are part of each CDR3.

j_gene	v_gene	CDR3aa
TRBJ2-3	TRBV5-4	CASSLGGSSGTTDTQYF
TRBJ2-5	TRBV5-1	CASSLGGSQAETQYF
TRBJ1-2	TRBV6-1	CASSAGTGGNYGYTF
TRBJ2-2	TRBV28	CASSFSPGGGSGELFF
TRBJ2-5	TRBV7-2	CASSLSVNQETQYF
TRBJ2-7	TRBV5-1	CASSPLRDRDYEQYF
TRBJ2-3	TRBV28	CASSFKQMRTDTQYF
TRBJ2-1	TRBV5-1	CASSPGDYNEQFF
TRBJ1-1	TRBV10-3	CAISDSVSTLPTEAFF
TRBJ2-7	TRBV6-5	CASSPRDSAYEQYF
TRBJ1-2	TRBV4-2	CASSQVGTLIDYGYTF
TRBJ2-7	TRBV11-2	CASTSVRLHEQYF
TRBJ1-3	TRBV4-2	CASSQDWTGPGNTIYF